Only a few counts were recorded for the clone carrying this T cell receptor beta chain. Its antigen is unknown. These data come from a study of early T cells in non-severe SARS-CoV-2 infection. About the study: Bulk RNA from unsorted whole blood was sequenced; chains were unpaired. Study findings and constraints: The study's VDJdb matching favored anti-spike CD8 responses and missed private and CD4 specificities.

The CDR3 is 15 residues long. With 3 bases removed from V and 7 bases from J, the gap between germline ends came to 15 bases. Germline loops: CDR1 LGHDT, CDR2 YNNKEL (reference sequence). cDNA molecules, individually, were tagged with unique molecular identifiers. TCRdb reprocessed the 5' RACE reads with MiXCR, giving one entry per CDR3 protein. Of about 100,000 distinct CDR3 sequences in the sample, 9.5% to 13% were seen once. The chain uses TRBV3-1 and TRBJ2-2; D may be TRBD2 (6 bases). The source material was whole blood. This receptor was identified in an adult who was a healthcare worker with PCR-confirmed SARS-CoV-2 infection or an uninfected control (not recorded which). The CDR3 here is CASSHSGFVVGELFF. The CDR3 DNA follows: TGTGCCAGCAGCCATAGCGGTTTTGTGGTCGGGGAGCTGTTTTTT.